What follows are 5 T cell receptor beta chains derived from one specimen sequenced in a study of blood T cells in healthy people across ages. Primers used in a second PCR of about 7 to 12 cycles were a sample-barcoded 5' primer and a J-beta primer mix. One entry per CDR3 protein, called by TCRdb with MiXCR from the 5' RACE reads. This table holds approximately 780,000 distinct CDR3 sequences, 20% to 30% found once. These data were also reused for a study on T cells of mothers and their children.

The sequenced material came from blood. Receptor source: a boy aged 5-17 years in good health.

The chain uses TRBV6-2 or TRBV6-3 and TRBJ1-4, with D possibly being TRBD1 (6 bases). Trimming removed 4 bases at V and 8 bases at J, with 11 bases between. There are 13 residues in the CDR3. CDR1 is MNHEY, CDR2 SVGEGT, per germline. CDR3 loop: CASSWTVGEKLFF. In DNA, the CDR3 is TGTGCCAGCAGTTGGACAGTCGGGGAAAAACTGTTTTTT.

The chain recombines TRBV7-3 with TRBJ1-4, with D perhaps matching TRBD1 (5 bases). V lost 6 bases and J 9 bases, leaving 14 bases between the germline ends. The CDR3 totals 13 residues. Looked up from germline, CDR1 is SGHTA and CDR2 is FQGTGA. The CDR3 loop reads CASSQGQGQKLFF. The CDR3 DNA reads as TGTGCCAGCAGTCAAGGACAAGGCCAAAAACTGTTTTTT.

The J gene is TRBJ1-2, the V gene TRBV7-2; 10 nucleotides match TRBD1. There are 15 residues in the CDR3. After removal of 1 base from V and 7 bases from J, the junction contained 6 bases not matched to a gene. CDR1 is SGHTA and CDR2 is FQGNSA in the germline V gene. The CDR3 spells CASSLGRQGAGGYTF. The CDR3 DNA reads TGTGCCAGCAGCTTAGGTCGACAGGGGGCCGGTGGCTACACCTTC.

The table lists this clonotype with many counts. This chain uses TRBV9 with TRBJ2-5; 7 bases match TRBD1. The length of the CDR3 is 14 residues. Per the germline V gene, CDR1 is SGDLS and CDR2 is YYNGEE. With 1 base clipped from V and 1 base from J, the junction kept 1 base outside the gene matches. CDR3 in amino acids: CASSVRDSQETQYF. The DNA of the CDR3 is TGTGCCAGCAGCGTACGGGACAGCCAAGAGACCCAGTACTTC.

This chain joins TRBV7-8 and TRBJ2-2; no clear D gene. V was trimmed by 8 bases and J by 5 bases, leaving 12 bases between them. Germline-derived CDR1 and CDR2 are SGHVS and FQNEAQ. The CDR3 runs to 13 residues. The CDR3, as DNA: TGTGCCAGCGGCCCCGCGAGGACCGGGGAGCTGTTTTTT. Translating it yields CASGPARTGELFF.